This T cell receptor beta chain is from a study of molecular identifiers for immune sequencing clone quantification. Whole-study results and caveats: Sizes of highly expanded clones could be underestimated through identical TCRs sharing a barcode.

This clonotype was picked up many times. The antigen remains undetermined. MiXCR, applied by TCRdb to the PCR reads, yields one record per CDR3 protein. The table records about 36,000 distinct CDR3 sequences, about a fifth of them present only once. The germline CDR1 and CDR2 sequences are SQVTM and ANQGSEA. Deletions cut 7 bases from V and 4 bases from J, with 14 bases between. The CDR3 runs to 12 residues. Researchers sorted naive CD8 T cells as cells that were CD8+CD4-CCR7+CD45RA+. The rearrangement joins TRBV29-1 to TRBJ2-7; D may correspond to TRBD1 or TRBD2 (5 bases each). Sequenced material: naive CD8+ T cells from blood, with Jurkat cell RNA spiked in. As for subset: FACS-sorted CD8+CD4-CCR7+CD45RA+ naive T cells. This receptor was identified in a human donor in good health. Some libraries in this study had Jurkat cell RNA spiked in. The CDR3 loop reads CSGGAGTYEQYF. In nucleotides, the CDR3 is TGCAGCGGTGGGGCAGGGACGTACGAGCAGTACTTC.